This TCR beta chain was captured by sequencing in a study of cytomegalovirus exposure and HLA in healthy donors. General study findings and limits: Listed as cytomegalovirus-associated were around 160 TCR beta chains. While the bulk of TCR sequences proved rare, some public TCRs turned up in many donors.

As for this clone: Its antigen is undetermined.

TCRdb's table, derived via immunoSEQ multiplex PCR, lists solely in-frame clones and lacks some. The sample holds 140,000 or so clones, 89% seen once. V was trimmed by 2 bases and J by 1 base, leaving 18 bases between them. CDR1 is MNHNS, CDR2 SASEGT, per germline. This CDR3 region has 17 residues. The source is a woman between 18 and 29 years old in good health and CMV-seropositive. Sample: PBMCs. V and J are TRBV6-1 and TRBJ2-7, with D possibly being TRBD1 (6 bases). The DNA of the CDR3 is TGTGCCAGCAGTGAAAGGGGCAGGGCCAGGGGTTCCTACGAGCAGTACTTC. Protein sequence: CASSERGRARGSYEQYF.